This T cell receptor beta chain was observed in a study of T cell responses to AZD1222 COVID-19 vaccine (dated by TCRdb to about 2021). Regarding the complete study: TCR sequencing covered some 240 trial participants: 200 to 220 given two doses of AZD1222 and some 25 given two doses of MenACWY control vaccine. Trial participants were enrolled into age subgroups of 18-55, 56-69 and 70-plus years, which contained roughly 150, 30 and 60 TCR-sequenced participants, respectively.

The investigation overall reported the following: Because no day 14 peak-response samples were available, repertoires were characterized only after the peak T cell response. Participants were mostly white British and included more females than males, and it was suggested by the authors that clonal diversity may have been underestimated. Conclusions about previously exposed vaccinees are limited, since just a handful of AZD1222 recipients were seropositive for SARS-CoV-2 at baseline. Reportedly, almost half of the unique spike-specific TCRs recognized epitopes lying outside the regions that are mutated in the B.1.351 and B.1.1.7 variants. After two AZD1222 doses, spike-specific TCR breadth and depth were significantly higher than at day 0 and than in MenACWY recipients. CD4 TCRs associated with the vaccine covered the entire spike protein, and the dominant responses were in regions 160-218 and 743-854. In the small 56-69-year group, the increase in depth fell short of significance, most likely because of low power.

The CDR3 goes from the cysteine to the phenylalanine over 16 residues. The only DNA kept is the CDR3, 48 bases in frame from the first base. CDR1 and CDR2 are drawn from the germline V gene (reference sequence): SEHNR, FQNEAQ. V lost 5 bases and J lost 4 bases, and the count of bases not matched to a germline gene is 9. According to the study, the label for this sample's time point signals: about 28 days (+/-7) after the second vaccine dose. According to the study, the label for this sample's treatment or condition signals: meningococcal conjugate vaccine given as trial control. Vaccinee samples were obtained from the UK trials COV001 and COV002, which included a single-blind randomized controlled phase 2/3 trial of AZD1222 (ChAdOx1 nCoV-19) in healthy adults. For TCRbeta chain sequencing, PBMC samples were collected from trial participants at day 0 and at day 28 after the second dose. The CDR3 regions of human TCRbeta chains were analyzed by immunosequencing. Per the original workflow: Repertoire TCRs were matched against a reference library of SARS-CoV-2-specific TCRs generated with the MIRA antigen-specificity platform. Breadth was defined as the fraction of unique TCRs that were SARS-CoV-2-associated, and depth was defined as the fraction of total T cells that were SARS-CoV-2-associated. Each spike-specific TCR was assigned to its reactive spike region and to a CD4 or CD8 class using the MIRA data. Log10-transformed breadth and depth values were compared by one-way ANOVA with Sidak's multiple comparisons tests. This immuneACCESS table, as held by TCRdb, lists in-frame sequences with V and J called but not all clones. Of the missing ones, under half trace to an unresolved V gene in checked studies; the others have no known cause. The DNA gave D and trimming, while V, J and clone size come from that table. This sample gives some 110,000 clones in total; about 89% of them show up just once. 3% to 3.5% of the sample is in the top ten clones.

A word on this clone: Its antigen remains undetermined. No quality values exist for individual bases; no much larger clone is one base distant. This sample also contains other DNA sequences that code for the same CDR3.

The receptor's source is an adult who received the MenACWY meningococcal vaccine as a control. The sample in question was peripheral blood, obtained 28 days after the second dose of the MenACWY control vaccine. The chain is encoded by TRBV7-9 joined to TRBJ2-5, and 11 bases in between align with TRBD1. The nucleotides are TGTGCCAGCAGCCTCGGGGACAGGGGGTTGCGAGAGACCCAGTACTTC. This encodes CASSLGDRGLRETQYF.